Below are 4 T cell receptor beta chains sequenced from a single sample in a study of T-cell reconstitution after alpha-beta-depleted transplantation in children. It was with unique molecular identifiers that the TCRbeta library was prepared. Each CDR3 protein gets one entry after TCRdb re-called the PCR reads with MiXCR. The sample records about 690,000 distinct CDR3 sequences, 16% being singletons. The material was PBMCs from the stem cell graft donor, obtained from the stem cell graft. Every receptor here comes from a human donor who donated a stem cell graft to a child with acute myeloid leukemia.

The V and J genes are TRBV11-2 and TRBJ2-7; TRBD2 is a possible D gene (5 bases). Trimming left V 0 bases short and J 2 bases short, with 8 bases between. Per germline, CDR1 SGHAT and CDR2 FQNNGV. This CDR3 is 14 amino acids long. CDR3 sequence: CASSLERRAYEQYV. CDR3 nucleotide sequence: TGTGCCAGCAGCTTAGAACGGCGGGCCTACGAGCAGTACGTC.

This clonotype has a count of ten or more. This sequence joins TRBV13 and TRBJ1-1; D remains ambiguous. This CDR3 is 14 amino acids long. From germline, CDR1 is PRHDT and CDR2 FYEKMQ (reference sequence). Trimming took off 1 base at V and 1 base at J, with 7 bases between the two ends. The CDR3 spells CASSLEGRNTEAFF. CDR3 DNA: TGTGCCAGCAGCTTAGAGGGTCGGAACACTGAAGCTTTCTTT.

This clonotype was recorded only once. The CDR3 DNA reads as TGTGCCAGCAGCCCCTTGCGGGTGAGGGCCGAGACCCAGTACTTC. This encodes CASSPLRVRAETQYF. This chain uses TRBV7-2 with TRBJ2-5; maybe TRBD2 (5 bases). Trimming took off 5 bases at V and 5 bases at J, with 18 bases between the two ends. The CDR3 spans 15 residues. Germline CDR1 is SGHTA and CDR2 is FQGNSA. Full variable domain (rest looked up from reference TRBV7-2 and TRBJ2-5): GAGVSQSPSNKVTEKGKDVELRCDPISGHTALYWYRQSLGQGLEFLIYFQGNSAPDKSGLPSDRFSAERTGGSVSTLTIQRTQQEDSAVYLCASSPLRVRAETQYFGPGTRLLVL.

This chain joins TRBV15 and TRBJ2-1, with D maybe TRBD2 (5 bases). The CDR3 length is 15 residues. Germline V gene sequence: CDR1 LNHNV, CDR2 YYDKDF (reference sequence). Trimming stripped 1 base from V and 3 bases from J, with 10 bases between. The CDR3 loop reads CATSRVDFFYNEQFF. In DNA, the CDR3 is TGTGCCACCAGCAGAGTGGACTTTTTCTACAATGAGCAGTTCTTC.